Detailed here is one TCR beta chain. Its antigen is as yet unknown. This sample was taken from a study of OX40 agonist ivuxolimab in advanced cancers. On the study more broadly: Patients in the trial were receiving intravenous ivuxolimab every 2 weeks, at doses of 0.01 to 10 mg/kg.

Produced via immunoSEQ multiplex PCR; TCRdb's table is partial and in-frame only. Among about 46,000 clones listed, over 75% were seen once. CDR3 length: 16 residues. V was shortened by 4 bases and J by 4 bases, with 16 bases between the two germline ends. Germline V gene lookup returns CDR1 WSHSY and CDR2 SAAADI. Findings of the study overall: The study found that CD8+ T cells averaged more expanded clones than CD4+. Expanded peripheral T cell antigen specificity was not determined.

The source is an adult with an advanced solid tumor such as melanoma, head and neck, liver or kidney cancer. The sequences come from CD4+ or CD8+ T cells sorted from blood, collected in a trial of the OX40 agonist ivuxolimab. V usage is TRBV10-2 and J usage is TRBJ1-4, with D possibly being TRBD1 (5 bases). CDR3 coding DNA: TGCGCCAGCAGTGTAACGTCGACAGCTTATAATGAAAAACTGTTTTTT. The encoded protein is CASSVTSTAYNEKLFF.